Below are 25 T cell receptor beta chains sequenced from a single sample in a study of cytomegalovirus exposure and HLA in healthy donors. PCR used 60 Vbeta primers and 13 Jbeta primers. Profiled with immunoSEQ multiplex PCR; TCRdb holds only in-frame clones, not every one. The data contain 100,000 to 150,000 clones, around 76% of them singletons. Input material: PBMCs. Source of these receptors: a woman aged 50 to 65 in good health and CMV-seronegative.

The CDR3 spells CASNQEGTEAFF. CDR3 coding DNA: TGTGCCAGTAATCAAGAGGGAACTGAAGCTTTCTTT. The chain joins TRBV19 to TRBJ1-1; D gene uncertain. Germline CDR1 is LNHDA and CDR2 is SQIVND (reference sequence). Trimming pared 7 bases from V and 5 bases from J, leaving 11 bases between. The CDR3 covers 12 residues.

The chain's CDR3 is CASSYSTGETQYF. CDR3 DNA: TGTGCCAGCAGTTACAGCACAGGGGAGACCCAGTACTTC. This chain links TRBV6-6 with TRBJ2-5; perhaps TRBD1 as D (6 bases). Looked up from germline, CDR1 is MNHNY and CDR2 is SVGAGI (reference sequence). CDR3 length: 13 residues. Trimming removed 2 bases at V and 5 bases at J, with 9 bases between.

This chain's CDR3 is CASSDDRGSYEQYF. The CDR3 bases are TGTGCCAGCAGCGACGACAGGGGATCCTACGAGCAGTACTTC. The J gene is TRBJ2-7, the V gene TRBV7-9; 8 bases match TRBD1. Germline V gives CDR1 SEHNR, CDR2 FQNEAQ (reference sequence). Trimming removed 5 bases from V and 1 base from J; junction bases left unmatched: 4. The CDR3 contains 14 residues.

The rearrangement uses TRBV7-3 and TRBJ2-2; 9 bases line up with TRBD1. CDR1 and CDR2 (germline): SGHTA, FQGTGA. The CDR3 is 15 residues long. The junction had 6 bases not matched to a gene; V was cut back by 3 bases and J by 7 bases. The CDR3 nucleotides are TGTGCCAGCAGCTTCAAGACAGGGGGGGTCGGGGAGCTGTTTTTT. Its protein product is CASSFKTGGVGELFF.

This chain connects TRBV7-6 to TRBJ2-7, with D perhaps matching TRBD2 (6 bases). This CDR3 contains 14 residues. Per germline, CDR1 SGHVS and CDR2 FNYEAQ. V was clipped by 4 bases and J by 2 bases, with 12 bases between them. The CDR3 loop is CASSWRDSTYEQYF. The CDR3 bases are TGTGCCAGCAGCTGGAGGGATTCCACCTACGAGCAGTACTTC.

This rearrangement joins TRBV19 to TRBJ1-1; D gene unclear. Germline CDR1 reads LNHDA; CDR2 reads SQIVND (reference sequence). CDR3 length: 16 amino acids. V was clipped by 6 bases and J by 3 bases, with 20 bases between them. The CDR3 nucleotides are TGTGCCAGTAGACACTACGGCGGGTTTACGGACACTGAAGCTTTCTTT. It is translated as CASRHYGGFTDTEAFF.

This chain links TRBV27 with TRBJ2-2; TRBD1 matches at 7 bases. V lost 3 bases to trimming and J lost 8 bases; unmatched junction nucleotides: 15. Germline V CDR1 and CDR2: MNHEY, SMNVEV (reference sequence). The CDR3 is 17 amino acids. In DNA, the CDR3 is TGTGCCAGCAGTTTCTGGGGGAGCCAGGGGGTTGGTGGGGAGCTGTTTTTT. The encoded protein is CASSFWGSQGVGGELFF.

The chain is built from TRBV28 and TRBJ2-1, with D maybe TRBD2 (6 bases). This CDR3 has 15 residues. V gave up 2 bases and J gave up 6 bases, with 14 bases separating them. The germline gives CDR1 MDHEN, CDR2 SYDVKM. DNA of the CDR3: TGTGCCAGCAGTTTAGGGAGGCGACTATTCAATGAGCAGTTCTTC. As protein: CASSLGRRLFNEQFF.

The chain joins TRBV4-3 to TRBJ2-6; 7 bases fit TRBD1. The junction had 7 bases not matched to a gene; V was cut back by 4 bases and J by 4 bases. CDR1 is LGHNA, CDR2 YSLEER, per germline. The CDR3 is 16 amino acids. CDR3 nucleotides: TGCGCCAGCAGCCGAAGACAGGGATCAGGGGCCAACGTCCTGACTTTC. Its translation is CASSRRQGSGANVLTF.

The chain combines TRBV7-9 with TRBJ2-7, with 8 bases identical to TRBD1. CDR3 length: 15 amino acids. The V gene's germline CDR1 is SEHNR and CDR2 FQNEAQ (reference sequence). Trimming removed 5 bases from V and 0 bases from J; junction bases left unmatched: 6. This CDR3 reads CASSHYRGDSYEQYF. The CDR3, as DNA: TGTGCCAGCAGCCACTACAGGGGGGACTCCTACGAGCAGTACTTC.

The chain is built from TRBV30 and TRBJ2-1, with 12 bases that match TRBD1. The CDR3 is made up of 12 amino acids. V was pared by 7 bases and J by 9 bases, with 4 bases of the junction left unmatched. Germline V gene lookup returns CDR1 GTSNPN and CDR2 SVGIG (reference sequence). The CDR3 coding sequence is TGTGCCTCGGGACAGGGGGCAGTTGAGCAGTTCTTC. Translation: CASGQGAVEQFF. Full variable domain (rest looked up from reference TRBV30 and TRBJ2-1): SQTIHQWPATLVQPVGSPLSLECTVEGTSNPNLYWYRQAAGRGLQLLFYSVGIGQISSEVPQNLSASRPQDRQFILSSKKLLLSDSGFYLCASGQGAVEQFFGPGTRLTVL.

This clone has only one observation. V usage is TRBV10-3 and J usage is TRBJ1-5; TRBD1 matches 7 bases. Per the germline V gene, CDR1 is ENHRY and CDR2 is SYGVKD. CDR3 length equals 13 residues. The V gene end was trimmed by 10 bases and the J gene end by 2 bases; junction bases not matched to a gene: 5. Here the CDR3 reads CATSTGGNQPQHF. Here the CDR3 DNA reads TGTGCCACCTCTACAGGGGGCAATCAGCCCCAGCATTTT.

The chain links TRBV7-2 to TRBJ1-1; D gene uncertain. In germline, CDR1 is SGHTA, CDR2 FQGNSA. V was pared by 6 bases and J by 1 base, with 15 bases between. The length of the CDR3 is 15 residues. The CDR3 DNA follows: TGTGCCAGCAGTCATCTCGGGGAAGGGAACACTGAAGCTTTCTTT. It is translated as CASSHLGEGNTEAFF.

V is TRBV5-4 and J is TRBJ1-1; unclear D gene. Germline CDR1 is SGHNT and CDR2 is YYREEE (reference sequence). Between the trimmed V and J ends, which lost 0 bases and 8 bases, there was a span of 11 bases. The CDR3 contains 13 residues. The CDR3 coding sequence is TGTGCCAGCAGCTTGGTTTCGGGAGAAGAAGCTTTCTTT. Its translation is CASSLVSGEEAFF.

This rearrangement joins TRBV7-2 to TRBJ1-5; D unclear. This CDR3 region has 15 residues. Trimming stripped 5 bases from V and 11 bases from J, with 22 bases between. The germline V gene has CDR1 SGHTA and CDR2 FQGNSA. CDR3 nucleotide sequence: TGTGCCAGCAGCCTGGGAGGTTCATCTATTAGGACCCAGCATTTT. This codes for CASSLGGSSIRTQHF.

The chain employs TRBV5-1 and TRBJ2-5, with 7 bases fitting TRBD2. After removal of 3 bases from V and 1 base from J, the junction contained 12 bases not matched to a gene. Germline CDR1 and CDR2: SGHRS and YFSETQ. The CDR3 has 17 residues. The CDR3 here is CASSSYSGPTVQETQYF. In DNA, the CDR3 is TGCGCCAGCAGCTCATATAGCGGGCCGACCGTCCAAGAGACCCAGTACTTC.

This sequence joins TRBV7-9 and TRBJ2-5, with 7 nucleotides matching TRBD2. V lost 4 bases and J lost 4; bases outside the gene matches: 9. Germline V gene lookup returns CDR1 SEHNR and CDR2 FQNEAQ (reference sequence). The CDR3 length is 15 residues. CDR3 sequence: CASSSLRGRRETQYF. Written as DNA, the CDR3 is TGTGCCAGCAGCTCCCTGCGGGGGAGGAGAGAGACCCAGTACTTC. Drawing the rest from reference TRBV7-9 and TRBJ2-5, the complete variable domain is DTGVSQNPRHKITKRGQNVTFRCDPISEHNRLYWYRQTLGQGPEFLTYFQNEAQLEKSRLLSDRFSAERPKGSFSTLEIQRTEQGDSAMYLCASSSLRGRRETQYFGPGTRLLVL.

On this clone itself: The germline gene is not matched at one end of the junction; a read error may be the cause. CDR3 sequence reads: CASSHSAGGLYEQYF. As DNA, the CDR3 is TGTGCCAGCAGTCACTCAGCGGGAGGGTTATACGAGCAGTACTTC. The chain employs TRBV6-5 and TRBJ2-7, with TRBD2 matching 10 bases. Looked up from germline, CDR1 is MNHEY and CDR2 is SVGAGI. The length of the CDR3 is 15 residues.

This clone has just one count. The V call is TRBV5-1, the J call TRBJ1-5, with a possible D match to TRBD1 (5 bases). The CDR3 has 14 amino acids. From germline, CDR1 is SGHRS and CDR2 YFSETQ. Trimming took 4 bases from V and 2 from J, leaving 10 bases between them. CDR3 protein: CASSVGGGNQPQHF. In nucleotides, the CDR3 is TGCGCCAGCAGCGTTGGGGGGGGCAATCAGCCCCAGCATTTT.

The V gene is TRBV19, the J gene TRBJ2-1; D remains ambiguous. The CDR3 extends over 12 amino acids. V was pared by 2 bases and J by 7 bases, with 6 bases between. Per the germline V gene, CDR1 is LNHDA and CDR2 is SQIVND (reference sequence). CDR3 in DNA: TGTGCCAGTAGTATATACGGGAATGAGCAGTTCTTC. Protein sequence: CASSIYGNEQFF.

The chain combines TRBV19 with TRBJ1-2; D is undetermined. CDR1 and CDR2 from the germline V gene are LNHDA and SQIVND (reference sequence). V was cut by 7 bases and J by 7 bases, with 19 bases left in between. The length of the CDR3 is 14 residues. DNA of the CDR3: TGTGCCAGTACGACCCCTGAACAGCTTCGTGGCTACACCTTC. This encodes CASTTPEQLRGYTF.

CDR3 sequence reads: CASSQGLAGVLGTYEQYF. CDR3 DNA sequence: TGTGCCAGCAGCCAAGGTCTAGCGGGAGTATTGGGGACCTACGAGCAGTACTTC. This chain joins TRBV4-2 and TRBJ2-7; 10 bases fit TRBD2. The CDR3 loop spans 18 amino acids. After removal of 1 base from V and 2 bases from J, the junction contained 11 bases not matched to a gene. Germline values: CDR1 LGHNA, CDR2 YNFKEQ.

The chain recombines TRBV7-3 with TRBJ1-1; D may be TRBD1 (5 bases). There are 15 residues in the CDR3. Germline V lookup: CDR1 SGHTA, CDR2 FQGTGA. The ends were cut back, 5 bases at V and 3 bases at J, with 16 bases in the middle. CDR3 sequence reads: CASSIGGGWDTEAFF. Here the CDR3 DNA reads TGTGCCAGCAGCATTGGGGGAGGATGGGACACTGAAGCTTTCTTT.

This clone showed up just a few times. V and J are TRBV5-8 and TRBJ2-1; 9 nucleotides line up with TRBD2. Germline V lookup: CDR1 SGHTS, CDR2 YDEGEE. The trim removed 4 bases at V and 3 bases at J, leaving 2 bases unmatched. CDR3 length: 14 amino acids. The chain's CDR3 is CASSATSGYNEQFF. The CDR3 DNA reads as TGTGCCAGCAGCGCGACTAGCGGCTACAATGAGCAGTTCTTC.

The rearrangement links TRBV19 to TRBJ2-2; 7 nucleotides align to TRBD2. The ends lost 3 bases at V and 6 bases at J; junction bases unmatched: 7. The CDR3 sequence is 15 residues long. The germline gives CDR1 LNHDA, CDR2 SQIVND (reference sequence). The CDR3 DNA is TGTGCCAGTAGTATCGCGGGAGAGTTGGCCGGGGAGCTGTTTTTT. Translating it yields CASSIAGELAGELFF.